The 17 T cell receptor beta chains in this list originate from one sample, sequenced in a study of T cells in Graves' hyperthyroidism and ophthalmopathy. It was RNA transcripts that yielded the amplified TCR beta CDR3 regions. HTBI primers were used for first-round RT-PCR of the TCR CDR3. TCRdb fed the multiplex PCR reads into MiXCR, producing one record per CDR3 protein. The sample lists about 740,000 distinct CDR3 sequences, 14% occurring once. Sequencing input: blood. Receptors originate from a woman in her late teens or twenties with Graves' hyperthyroidism.

This clonotype has at least ten counts. CDR3 in amino acids: CASSLEGGHNQPQHF. The CDR3 DNA sequence: TGCGCCAGCAGCTTGGAGGGCGGACACAATCAGCCCCAGCATTTT. The rearrangement joins TRBV5-1 to TRBJ1-5, with a possible D match to TRBD1 (5 bases). Germline V lookup: CDR1 SGHRS, CDR2 YFSETQ. The CDR3 contains 15 residues. The V gene lost 0 bases and the J gene lost 3 bases, with 10 bases spanning the gap.

J is TRBJ1-6 and V is TRBV27; no clear D gene. In germline, CDR1 is MNHEY, CDR2 SMNVEV (reference sequence). There are 16 residues in the CDR3. The V end lost 0 bases, the J end lost 0 bases, and 6 bases lay between the germline ends. DNA of the CDR3: TGTGCCAGCAGTTTATCGCCGGGCTCCTATAATTCACCCCTCCACTTT. Translated, it gives CASSLSPGSYNSPLHF.

This clonotype has at least ten counts. J is TRBJ1-1 and V is TRBV7-2; D remains ambiguous. The V end was cut by 6 bases, the J end by 5 bases, with 19 bases between. Germline-derived CDR1 and CDR2 are SGHTA and FQGNSA. CDR3 length: 15 amino acids. The CDR3 is CASSPQKGPLTEAFF. DNA of the CDR3: TGTGCCAGCAGTCCCCAAAAAGGGCCACTGACTGAAGCTTTCTTT.

The CDR3 nucleotides are TGTGATATGTGCGGGGGCAATCAGCCCCAGCATTTT. Protein sequence: CDMCGGNQPQHF. The gene calls are TRBV9 and TRBJ1-5; no clear D gene. This CDR3 contains 12 residues. CDR1 is SGDLS, CDR2 YYNGEE, per germline.

This clonotype was seen more than once but under ten times. This chain joins TRBV19 and TRBJ2-7; TRBD2 agrees at 13 bases. The germline V gene has CDR1 LNHDA and CDR2 SQIVND (reference sequence). Trimming removed 4 bases from V and 3 bases from J; junction bases left unmatched: 9. This CDR3 spans 17 amino acids. In nucleotides, the CDR3 is TGTGCCAGTAGTACGAGGACTAGCGGGAGTACGAGCTACGAGCAGTACTTC. Translating it yields CASSTRTSGSTSYEQYF. The variable domain in full, with the rest retrieved from reference TRBV19 and TRBJ2-7, is DGGITQSPKYLFRKEGQNVTLSCEQNLNHDAMYWYRQDPGQGLRLIYYSQIVNDFQKGDIAEGYSVSREKKESFPLTVTSAQKNPTAFYLCASSTRTSGSTSYEQYFGPGTRLTVT.

The chain employs TRBV10-3 and TRBJ2-5; a possible D gene is TRBD2 (6 bases). The V end was cut by 0 bases, the J end by 2 bases, with 10 bases between. The length of the CDR3 is 15 residues. Germline CDR1 is ENHRY and CDR2 is SYGVKD. The CDR3 protein is CAISESVGLQETQYF. The CDR3 DNA reads TGTGCCATCAGTGAGTCAGTGGGACTTCAAGAGACCCAGTACTTC.

The genes are TRBV5-6 and TRBJ2-1; 9 nucleotides agree with TRBD2. The V gene's germline CDR1 is SGHDT and CDR2 YYEEEE. The CDR3 covers 14 residues. V lost 2 bases and J lost 9; bases outside the gene matches: 6. In DNA, the CDR3 is TGTGCCAGCAGCTTCCTAGCGGGGAACGCTGAGCAGTTCTTC. This gives the protein CASSFLAGNAEQFF.

The rearrangement joins TRBV4-3 to TRBJ1-4; D may be TRBD1 (5 bases). This CDR3 region has 15 residues. The V and J ends lost 0 bases and 0 bases respectively, with 5 bases between them. CDR1 is LGHNA and CDR2 is YSLEER in the germline V gene. In DNA form, the CDR3 reads TGCGCCAGCAGCCAAGAGGGGGCAACTAATGAAAAACTGTTTTTT. Protein sequence: CASSQEGATNEKLFF.

This clonotype was seen many times. The chain recombines TRBV6-1 with TRBJ1-1; 7 positions match TRBD1. This CDR3 spans 18 amino acids. CDR1 MNHNS and CDR2 SASEGT come from the germline V gene. V dropped 5 bases and J dropped 0; count of bases not matched to a gene: 15. CDR3 loop: CASSFPVWQGGMNTEAFF. CDR3 coding DNA: TGTGCCAGCAGTTTCCCGGTATGGCAGGGGGGAATGAACACTGAAGCTTTCTTT.

The V call is TRBV12-3 or TRBV12-4, the J call TRBJ1-2; TRBD1 agrees at 7 bases. The V gene end was trimmed by 6 bases and the J gene end by 4 bases; junction bases not matched to a gene: 11. The CDR3 runs 15 residues. The CDR3 protein is CASSPTGVQGYGYTF. CDR3 DNA sequence: TGTGCCAGCAGCCCCACAGGGGTTCAGGGCTATGGCTACACCTTC.

At least ten counts were recorded for this clonotype. The genes are TRBV19 and TRBJ1-1, with D possibly TRBD1 on 5 matching bases. This CDR3 spans 15 amino acids. The V and J ends lost 7 bases and 1 base respectively, with 16 bases between them. The germline V gene encodes CDR1 LNHDA and CDR2 SQIVND (reference sequence). The CDR3 sequence: CASTFTRVGNTEAFF. DNA for the CDR3: TGTGCCAGTACCTTCACCAGGGTCGGGAACACTGAAGCTTTCTTT.

In this sample, this clonotype turned up many times. This sequence joins TRBV20-1 and TRBJ2-1, with 10 bases matching TRBD2. The CDR3 consists of 15 residues. In germline, CDR1 is DFQATT, CDR2 SNEGSKA (reference sequence). V lost 5 bases, J lost 1 base, and 5 bases stayed unmatched. The CDR3 DNA reads TGCAGTGCTGGGACTAGCGCAAAGTCCTACAATGAGCAGTTCTTC. This sequence encodes CSAGTSAKSYNEQFF.

This clonotype was recorded many times. The V gene is TRBV14, the J gene TRBJ2-7; D is undetermined. V was clipped by 1 base and J by 5 bases, with 12 bases between them. The CDR3 covers 14 residues. Germline loops: CDR1 SGHDN, CDR2 FVKESK. CDR3 in amino acids: CASSQVGRIHEQYF. The CDR3 nucleotides are TGTGCCAGCAGCCAAGTTGGCCGGATACACGAGCAGTACTTC.

The chain is built from TRBV7-2 and TRBJ1-2; TRBD1 aligns across 10 bases. The CDR3 length is 18 residues. Germline V gene sequence: CDR1 SGHTA, CDR2 FQGNSA. V was pared by 5 bases and J by 1 base, with 13 bases of the junction left unmatched. The CDR3 nucleotides are TGTGCCAGCAGCATAAGGTCGGGACAGGGGCTGGGTAACTATGGCTACACCTTC. This gives the protein CASSIRSGQGLGNYGYTF.

There are a few counts of this clonotype. CDR3 protein: CASYSRDTKTQYF. The CDR3 DNA follows: TGTGCCAGCTACTCCCGGGATACGAAGACCCAGTACTTC. This chain connects TRBV9 to TRBJ2-5; D is perhaps TRBD2 (5 bases). The germline V and J ends were trimmed by 7 bases and 6 bases, with 16 bases remaining between them. The CDR3 contains 13 residues. Germline loops: CDR1 SGDLS, CDR2 YYNGEE.

This clonotype occurred a few times. J is TRBJ1-2 and V is TRBV11-2, with TRBD1 identical over 9 bases. CDR1 and CDR2 from the germline V gene are SGHAT and FQNNGV. J was trimmed by 8 bases and V by 2 bases; bases with no gene match: 6. The CDR3 sequence is 14 residues long. CDR3 region: CASSLRTGVEGYTF. In DNA form, the CDR3 reads TGTGCCAGCAGCTTACGGACAGGGGTGGAGGGCTACACCTTC.

Here the CDR3 reads CASSFTRDRGRNGYTF. For the CDR3, the DNA is TGTGCCAGCAGTTTTACCCGGGACAGGGGGCGGAATGGCTACACCTTC. The chain joins TRBV27 to TRBJ1-2; 12 bases match TRBD1. Germline loops: CDR1 MNHEY, CDR2 SMNVEV (reference sequence). The CDR3 has 16 amino acids. Losses at the gene ends were 3 bases for V and 6 bases for J; bases not matched to a gene: 8.